What follows describes a single TCR beta chain. TCRdb redid the calling of the 5' RACE reads with MiXCR, one entry per CDR3 protein. Counted here are 250,000 to 350,000 distinct CDR3 sequences, roughly 20% occurring once; the ten biggest clones make up roughly 8%. This sample was taken from a study of CD8 T cells in ankylosing spondylitis. The V end was cut by 4 bases, the J end by 6 bases, with 14 bases between. From germline, CDR1 is DFQATT and CDR2 SNEGSKA (reference sequence). The CDR3 runs 13 residues. The rearrangement links TRBV20-1 to TRBJ2-3, with D perhaps matching TRBD1 (6 bases). Input material: blood, either unsorted or a sorted T cell fraction (not recorded which). The receptor was derived from a male donor with ankylosing spondylitis or in good health (not recorded which). CDR3 in amino acids: CSAISGVGDTQYF. The CDR3 DNA reads TGCAGTGCTATATCAGGGGTGGGGGATACGCAGTATTTT.